The entry below gives a single T cell receptor beta chain sequence along with its context. Its antigen is not known. The entry originates in a study of cytomegalovirus exposure and HLA in healthy donors. Study details: The platform used for the roughly 120 validation repertoires matched that of the approximately 710 first-cohort repertoires, a later analysis reported. Study-wide results and limits: Some public TCRs appeared in many individuals, while most sequences were rare.

The validation cohort, a group of 90 to 150 subjects, included the donors and was separate from the roughly 600-subject first cohort. The assay was immunoSEQ multiplex PCR, and TCRdb's table has in-frame clones only and misses some. The repertoire holds hundreds of thousands of clones, with approximately 82% as singletons. Per germline, CDR1 SGHRS and CDR2 YFSETQ. V gave up 3 bases and J gave up 4 bases, with 13 bases separating them. This CDR3 contains 15 residues. The source material was PBMCs. This rearrangement joins TRBV5-1 to TRBJ2-2; perhaps TRBD1 as D (6 bases). This TCR was recovered from a woman between 18 and 29 years old in good health and CMV-seronegative. CDR3 in DNA: TGCGCCAGCAGCTCCTCCTGGGGGCCCACCGGGGAGCTGTTTTTT. Residues: CASSSSWGPTGELFF. Together with reference TRBV5-1 and TRBJ2-2, the CDR3 gives the full variable domain: KAGVTQTPRYLIKTRGQQVTLSCSPISGHRSVSWYQQTPGQGLQFLFEYFSETQRNKGNFPGRFSGRQFSNSRSEMNVSTLELGDSALYLCASSSSWGPTGELFFGEGSRLTVL.